This is a list of T cell receptor beta chains from one sample in a study of blood T cells in healthy people across ages. From the 5' RACE reads, TCRdb called clonotypes with MiXCR, one entry per CDR3 protein. This table holds about 1.5 million distinct CDR3 sequences, around 40% found once. Source material: blood. These receptors all come from a woman aged 18 to 35 in good health. Both conserved end residues are part of each CDR3. The D gene is left open where the match is weak. Part of the rows lack a size; the others show once, few, many or a class for expanded clones.

j_call v_call d_call clone_size cdr3_aa cdr3_nt
TRBJ2-3 TRBV7-9 . . CASSAGFVTDTQYF TGTGCCAGCAGCGCAGGGTTTGTCACAGATACGCAGTATTTT
TRBJ2-1 TRBV4-1 TRBD2 . CASSLSTSGRANEQFF TGCGCCAGCAGCTTGTCGACTAGCGGGAGGGCCAATGAGCAGTTCTTC
TRBJ1-2 TRBV6-1 . . CASSPGGGPSTYYGYTF TGTGCCAGCAGCCCTGGGGGGGGGCCTAGTACTTACTATGGCTACACCTTC
TRBJ1-1 TRBV29-1 TRBD1 . CSVEPHRGGAFF TGCAGCGTTGAACCACACAGGGGGGGAGCTTTCTTT
TRBJ1-1 TRBV6-1 . few CASRERGLGKTEAFF TGTGCCAGCAGAGAAAGAGGACTAGGGAAGACTGAAGCTTTCTTT
TRBJ2-3 TRBV9 . few CASSVSSVTFTDTQYF TGTGCCAGCAGCGTATCCAGTGTCACCTTCACAGATACGCAGTATTTT
TRBJ2-7 TRBV7-9 . few CASSFVSESSYEQYF TGTGCCAGCAGCTTCGTCTCCGAGAGCTCCTACGAGCAGTACTTC
TRBJ2-5 TRBV20-1 . . CSAREEANWETQYF TGCAGTGCTAGAGAGGAGGCAAACTGGGAGACCCAGTACTTC
TRBJ2-2 TRBV6-1 TRBD1 . CASSGQTGENTGELFF TGTGCCAGCAGTGGACAGACAGGGGAAAACACCGGGGAGCTGTTTTTT
TRBJ2-3 TRBV4-3 . few CASSHLTGSGDTQYF TGCGCCAGCAGCCACTTGACAGGGAGCGGGGATACGCAGTATTTT
TRBJ1-2 TRBV12-5 TRBD1 . CASGPDREGGYTF TGTGCTAGTGGTCCAGACAGGGAAGGCGGCTACACCTTC
TRBJ2-2 TRBV6-1 . . CASSEEGYGSIVGTDTGELFF TGTGCCAGCAGTGAAGAGGGTTATGGGTCTATTGTGGGGACCGACACCGGGGAGCTGTTTTTT
TRBJ2-5 TRBV29-1 . many CSVEDIRRRETQYF TGCAGCGTTGAAGATATAAGGAGGCGGGAGACCCAGTACTTC
TRBJ2-4 TRBV12-3/TRBV12-4 . . CASNQGQNIQYF TGTGCCAGTAACCAAGGTCAAAACATTCAGTACTTC
TRBJ2-1 TRBV7-9 . . CASSSGLRSHEQFF TGTGCCAGCAGCTCGGGGCTTAGGTCCCATGAGCAGTTCTTC
TRBJ1-1 TRBV7-9 . few CASSPYTGLGNTEAFF TGTGCCAGCAGCCCATACACAGGGTTGGGGAACACTGAAGCTTTCTTT
TRBJ2-1 TRBV27 . . CASSPAGPGNEQFF TGTGCCAGCAGTCCGGCGGGACCAGGGAATGAGCAGTTCTTC
TRBJ2-1 TRBV5-6 . once CASSPDTLSYNEQFF TGTGCCAGCAGCCCTGACACGTTATCCTACAATGAGCAGTTCTTC
TRBJ2-2 TRBV7-2 . . CASSSGQTSGGELFF TGTGCCAGCAGCTCCGGACAGACCTCAGGAGGGGAGCTGTTTTTT
TRBJ2-3 TRBV6-5 TRBD1 . CATRTGNTDTQYF TGTGCCACACGGACAGGGAACACAGATACGCAGTATTTT
TRBJ2-3 TRBV10-3 . . CAISETGRTDTQYF TGTGCCATCAGTGAGACGGGACGCACAGATACGCAGTATTTT
TRBJ1-1 TRBV6-6 . . CASCGANTEAFF TGTGCAAGCTGCGGGGCGAACACTGAAGCTTTCTTT
TRBJ2-1 TRBV15 . few CATSRDTRGEQFF TGTGCCACCAGCAGAGATACCAGGGGTGAGCAGTTCTTC
TRBJ2-2 TRBV29-1 . few CSVARGAAGELFF TGCAGCGTTGCGAGAGGAGCTGCTGGGGAGCTGTTTTTT
TRBJ2-3 TRBV6-2/TRBV6-3 . few CASSRRVSTDTQYF TGTGCCAGCAGCCGCAGGGTTAGCACAGATACGCAGTATTTT
TRBJ2-3 TRBV4-3 . . CASSTREAGTQYF TGCGCCAGCAGTACAAGAGAAGCTGGTACGCAGTATTTT
TRBJ2-1 TRBV12-1 . few CEAATYNEQFF TGTGAGGCCGCCACCTACAATGAGCAGTTCTTC
TRBJ2-5 TRBV27 TRBD2 many CASSGLAGAETQYF TGTGCCAGCAGTGGACTAGCGGGAGCTGAGACCCAGTACTTC
TRBJ1-5 TRBV12-3/TRBV12-4 . few CASSARVRGPYSNQPQHF TGTGCCAGCAGTGCCCGGGTCAGGGGTCCATATAGCAATCAGCCCCAGCATTTT
TRBJ2-3 TRBV4-3 . . CASSQSPGGTDTQYF TGCGCCAGCAGCCAATCTCCGGGGGGCACAGATACGCAGTATTTT
TRBJ2-3 TRBV24-1 . many CATSEAGPGTDTQYF TGTGCCACCAGTGAAGCGGGTCCAGGCACAGATACGCAGTATTTT
TRBJ2-5 TRBV29-1 TRBD1 . CSVARGLETQYF TGCAGCGTTGCCAGGGGGCTGGAGACCCAGTACTTC
TRBJ1-5 TRBV20-1 . . CSARADRDPPNQPQHF TGCAGTGCTAGGGCTGACCGGGACCCCCCCAATCAGCCCCAGCATTTT
TRBJ2-5 TRBV27 . . CASSLDGGYETQYF TGTGCCAGCAGCTTAGATGGGGGCTACGAGACCCAGTACTTC
TRBJ2-1 TRBV24-1 TRBD2 . CATSSLAGGAYNEQFF TGTGCCACCAGTTCACTAGCGGGAGGCGCCTACAATGAGCAGTTCTTC
TRBJ2-1 TRBV3-1 TRBD2 . CASSQELAGVYEQFF TGTGCCAGCAGCCAAGAACTAGCGGGAGTGTACGAGCAGTTCTTC
TRBJ2-1 TRBV20-1 TRBD2 few CSAEPSGGYNEQFF TGCAGTGCCGAGCCTAGCGGGGGTTACAATGAGCAGTTCTTC
TRBJ1-3 TRBV7-2 . . CASSPQGAGNTIYF TGTGCCAGCAGCCCACAAGGTGCTGGAAACACCATATATTTT
TRBJ2-3 TRBV5-1 . . CASTNDNTDTQYF TGCGCCAGCACCAACGACAACACAGATACGCAGTATTTT
TRBJ2-1 TRBV7-2 . few CASSLETGLGEQFF TGTGCCAGCAGCTTAGAAACAGGTTTAGGTGAGCAGTTCTTC
TRBJ2-2 TRBV20-1 . . CSATQPNTGELFF TGCAGTGCTACCCAACCGAACACCGGGGAGCTGTTTTTT
TRBJ1-2 TRBV29-1 TRBD1 . CSVLPGQGIGGYTF TGCAGCGTGTTACCGGGACAGGGGATCGGGGGCTACACCTTC
TRBJ2-1 TRBV4-2 . few CASSPLSRWSNEQFF TGTGCCAGCAGCCCCCTCTCGCGGTGGTCCAATGAGCAGTTCTTC
TRBJ2-6 TRBV12-3/TRBV12-4 . . CASSRGQPGANVLTF TGTGCCAGCAGCCGTGGACAGCCTGGGGCCAACGTCCTGACTTTC
TRBJ2-5 TRBV4-3 TRBD1 . CASSHDCGQAEETQYF TGCGCCAGCAGCCACGACTGCGGACAGGCAGAAGAGACCCAGTACTTC
TRBJ2-1 TRBV5-1 . . CASSLEADSYEQFF TGCGCCAGCAGCTTGGAGGCAGATTCCTACGAGCAGTTCTTC
TRBJ2-3 TRBV7-9 TRBD1 few CASRLGQTTQYF TGTGCCAGCAGACTGGGACAGACTACGCAGTATTTT
TRBJ2-2 TRBV20-1 . . CSGGKGTGELFF TGCAGTGGGGGGAAGGGCACCGGGGAGCTGTTTTTT
TRBJ1-2 TRBV7-9 . . CASSFAPGGSGYTF TGTGCCAGCAGCTTTGCCCCGGGGGGCTCTGGCTACACCTTC
TRBJ2-1 TRBV7-3 . once CASSYDGDPLGEQFF TGTGCCAGCAGTTATGATGGAGACCCCCTCGGTGAGCAGTTCTTC
TRBJ1-2 TRBV3-1 TRBD1 . CASSPRGRVSYTF TGTGCCAGCAGCCCCAGGGGGAGGGTGAGCTACACCTTC
TRBJ2-7 TRBV5-6 . few CASSLVQADDEQYF TGTGCCAGCAGCTTGGTTCAGGCGGACGACGAGCAGTACTTC
TRBJ1-5 TRBV4-2 TRBD1 . CASSQAPGQGHQPQHF TGTGCCAGCAGCCAAGCCCCGGGACAGGGACATCAGCCCCAGCATTTT
TRBJ2-1 TRBV12-3/TRBV12-4 . . CASSRGPQREQFF TGTGCCAGCAGTCGCGGGCCACAACGTGAGCAGTTCTTC
TRBJ1-2 TRBV7-2 TRBD1 . CASSSQPQGNYGYTF TGTGCCAGCAGCTCCCAGCCACAGGGGAACTATGGCTACACCTTC
TRBJ1-1 TRBV5-1 . few CASSKMGSMNTEAFF TGCGCCAGCTCTAAAATGGGATCGATGAACACTGAAGCTTTCTTT